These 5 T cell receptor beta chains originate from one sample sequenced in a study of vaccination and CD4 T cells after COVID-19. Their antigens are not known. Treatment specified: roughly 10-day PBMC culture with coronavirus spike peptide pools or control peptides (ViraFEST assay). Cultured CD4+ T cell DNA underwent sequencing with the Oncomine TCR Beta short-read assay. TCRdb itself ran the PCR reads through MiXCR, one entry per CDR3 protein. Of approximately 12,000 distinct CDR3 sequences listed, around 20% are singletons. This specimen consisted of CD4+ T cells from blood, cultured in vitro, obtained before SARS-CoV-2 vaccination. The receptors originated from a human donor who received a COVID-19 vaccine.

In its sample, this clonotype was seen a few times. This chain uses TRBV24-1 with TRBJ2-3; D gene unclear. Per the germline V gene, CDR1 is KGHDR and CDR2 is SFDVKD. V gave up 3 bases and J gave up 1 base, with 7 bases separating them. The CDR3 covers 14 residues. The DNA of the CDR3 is TGTGCCACCAGTGATCCCCTGGGCACAGATACGCAGTATTTT. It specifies CATSDPLGTDTQYF.

For the CDR3, the DNA is TGTGCCATCAAAAACCCGGGACTAGCGGGCCCCTCGGGGGGCACCGGGGAGCTGTTTTTT. Translating it yields CAIKNPGLAGPSGGTGELFF. The chain carries TRBV10-3 and TRBJ2-2, with 12 bases identical to TRBD2. Germline lookup yields CDR1 ENHRY and CDR2 SYGVKD. CDR3 length: 20 amino acids. V was clipped by 7 bases and J by 4 bases; unmatched bases: 19.

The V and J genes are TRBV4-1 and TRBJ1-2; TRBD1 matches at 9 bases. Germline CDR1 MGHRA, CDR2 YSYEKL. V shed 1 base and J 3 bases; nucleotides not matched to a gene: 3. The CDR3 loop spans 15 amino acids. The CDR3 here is CASSQGQGVDYGYTF. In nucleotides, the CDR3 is TGCGCCAGCAGCCAAGGACAGGGGGTGGACTATGGCTACACCTTC.

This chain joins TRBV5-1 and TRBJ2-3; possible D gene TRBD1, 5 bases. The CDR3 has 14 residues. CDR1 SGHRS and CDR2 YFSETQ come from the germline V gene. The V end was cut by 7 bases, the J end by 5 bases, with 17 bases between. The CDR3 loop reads CASGRQNWGDTQYF. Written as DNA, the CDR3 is TGCGCCAGCGGTAGACAGAACTGGGGAGATACGCAGTATTTT.

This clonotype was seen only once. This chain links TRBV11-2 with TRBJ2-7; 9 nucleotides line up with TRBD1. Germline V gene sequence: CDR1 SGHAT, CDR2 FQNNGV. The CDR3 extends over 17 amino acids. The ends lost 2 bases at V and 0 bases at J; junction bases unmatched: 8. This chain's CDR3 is CASSLRGTGHPSYEQYF. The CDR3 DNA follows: TGTGCCAGCAGCTTACGGGGGACAGGGCACCCCTCCTACGAGCAGTACTTC.